Each of the 20 T cell receptor beta chains below was sequenced from the same sample in a study of blood T cell repertoires in COVID-19. Clones were read by immunoSEQ multiplex PCR, and TCRdb kept only the in-frame ones, dropping some. Of about 400,000 clones listed, around 87% are singletons. The specimen sequenced was peripheral blood. The receptors were sampled from a human donor in a cohort sampled during active COVID-19.

V and J are TRBV3-1 (or the pseudogene TRBV3-2) and TRBJ1-2; D is perhaps TRBD1 (5 bases). The CDR3 has 15 residues. Germline CDR1 reads LGHDT; CDR2 reads YNNKEL (reference sequence). V was shortened by 4 bases and J by 8 bases, with 20 bases between the two germline ends. Written as DNA, the CDR3 is TGTGCCAGCAGCCGGGCGCAGGGTCGCGGAAGGGGCTACACCTTC. This codes for CASSRAQGRGRGYTF.

There are a few counts of this clone. V usage is TRBV9 and J usage is TRBJ2-3; 10 positions agree with TRBD2. V trimming: 1 base; J trimming: 4 bases; junction bases outside the gene matches: 3. CDR3 length: 15 amino acids. Germline V CDR1 and CDR2: SGDLS, YYNGEE. CDR3: CASSVSGGASDTQYF. CDR3 sequence (DNA): TGTGCCAGCAGCGTAAGCGGGGGGGCCTCAGATACGCAGTATTTT.

The chain couples TRBV12-3 or TRBV12-4 to TRBJ1-4; D remains ambiguous. The V and J ends lost 5 bases and 8 bases respectively, with 12 bases between them. This CDR3 region has 13 residues. The CDR3 spells CASSPRRGEKLFF. CDR3 coding DNA: TGTGCCAGCAGTCCTCGACGGGGAGAAAAACTGTTTTTT.

The DNA for the CDR3 is TGCGCCAGCAGCTTGGGACCAGCGGAACGCTCCTACGAGCAGTACTTC. As protein: CASSLGPAERSYEQYF. J is TRBJ2-7 and V is TRBV5-1; perhaps TRBD2 as D (5 bases). The germline V and J ends were trimmed by 0 bases and 0 bases, with 13 bases remaining between them. CDR1 is SGHRS, CDR2 YFSETQ, per germline. This CDR3 is 16 amino acids long. The variable domain in full, with the rest retrieved from reference TRBV5-1 and TRBJ2-7, is KAGVTQTPRYLIKTRGQQVTLSCSPISGHRSVSWYQQTPGQGLQFLFEYFSETQRNKGNFPGRFSGRQFSNSRSEMNVSTLELGDSALYLCASSLGPAERSYEQYFGPGTRLTVT.

The rearrangement links TRBV11-2 to TRBJ2-3; D remains ambiguous. Germline values: CDR1 SGHAT, CDR2 FQNNGV. The length of the CDR3 is 12 residues. V shed 5 bases and J shed 5 bases, with 8 bases lying between them. In DNA, the CDR3 is TGTGCCAGCAGCATGCGGAGAGATACGCAGTATTTT. Translated, it gives CASSMRRDTQYF.

The genes are TRBV24-1 and TRBJ2-3, with D tentatively TRBD1 (5 bases). Trimming removed 9 bases at V and 0 bases at J, with 12 bases between. The length of the CDR3 is 14 residues. The germline V gene encodes CDR1 KGHDR and CDR2 SFDVKD. CDR3 nucleotide sequence: TGTGCCACCGCAAGGGGCCTTAGCACAGATACGCAGTATTTT. This codes for CATARGLSTDTQYF.

The genes are TRBV7-8 and TRBJ2-1; 8 bases line up with TRBD2. This CDR3 spans 17 amino acids. CDR1 is SGHVS, CDR2 FQNEAQ, per germline. Losses at the gene ends were 5 bases for V and 4 bases for J; bases not matched to a gene: 13. The CDR3 sequence is CASSLPLWAGGYNEQFF. CDR3 coding DNA: TGTGCCAGCAGCCTACCCCTCTGGGCGGGGGGTTACAATGAGCAGTTCTTC.

V usage is TRBV11-2 and J usage is TRBJ1-1; 8 bases match TRBD1. This CDR3 is built from 16 residues. V shed 5 bases and J 0 bases; nucleotides not matched to a gene: 8. CDR1 and CDR2 (germline): SGHAT, FQNNGV. The CDR3 loop reads CASSDRTGSVNTEAFF. DNA of the CDR3: TGTGCCAGCAGCGATCGGACAGGGTCGGTGAACACTGAAGCTTTCTTT.

The chain carries TRBV6-5 and TRBJ1-6; 7 bases line up with TRBD1. CDR1 and CDR2 from the germline V gene are MNHEY and SVGAGI. This CDR3 is built from 14 residues. V shed 6 bases and J 13 bases; nucleotides not matched to a gene: 12. The CDR3 spells CASSYGTDLYPLHF. CDR3 DNA sequence: TGTGCCAGCAGCTACGGGACAGACCTTTATCCCCTCCACTTT.

J is TRBJ2-3 and V is TRBV6-5, with TRBD1 as a possible D gene (5 bases). CDR3 length equals 14 residues. Germline loops: CDR1 MNHEY, CDR2 SVGAGI. Trimming shortened V by 3 bases and J by 0 bases, and 7 bases separated the two germline ends. CDR3 DNA: TGTGCCAGCAGTTATCAGGGAAGCACAGATACGCAGTATTTT. It is translated as CASSYQGSTDTQYF.

The J gene is TRBJ1-1, the V gene TRBV18; D may be TRBD1 (6 bases). Germline lookup yields CDR1 KGHSH and CDR2 LQKENI. The length of the CDR3 is 15 residues. Trimming took 4 bases from V and 3 from J, leaving 15 bases between them. Here the CDR3 DNA reads TGTGCCAGCTCACTTGCCGGGGGGGCTGACACTGAAGCTTTCTTT. It yields the protein CASSLAGGADTEAFF.

This clone showed up just once. V gene TRBV30 combines with J gene TRBJ2-7; 8 bases align to TRBD2. CDR3 length: 16 amino acids. V shed 0 bases, J shed 4 bases, and the junction held 11 bases outside the gene matches. The germline V gene has CDR1 GTSNPN and CDR2 SVGIG (reference sequence). This chain's CDR3 is CAWSVRVGTSWYEQYF. The CDR3 DNA is TGTGCCTGGAGTGTACGAGTCGGGACTAGTTGGTACGAGCAGTACTTC.

The chain is built from TRBV5-1 and TRBJ2-7, with 7 bases matching TRBD1. Germline V gives CDR1 SGHRS, CDR2 YFSETQ. With 4 bases clipped from V and 3 bases from J, the junction kept 1 base outside the gene matches. The CDR3 runs to 12 residues. The CDR3 loop is CASSDRVYEQYF. In nucleotides, the CDR3 is TGCGCCAGCAGCGACAGGGTCTACGAGCAGTACTTC.

The sample holds one count of this clone. The rearrangement links TRBV6-1 to TRBJ2-7; no definite D call. This CDR3 has 15 residues. Between the trimmed V and J ends, which lost 1 base and 0 bases, there was a span of 10 bases. Germline CDR1 is MNHNS and CDR2 is SASEGT. CDR3 region: CASSEDGGFSYEQYF. In nucleotides, the CDR3 is TGTGCCAGCAGTGAAGATGGCGGTTTCTCCTACGAGCAGTACTTC.

This clone was detected a few times. The chain combines TRBV19 with TRBJ2-7; D possibly corresponds to TRBD2 (5 bases). CDR3 size: 15 residues. The V and J ends lost 2 bases and 1 base respectively, with 12 bases between them. In germline, CDR1 is LNHDA, CDR2 SQIVND (reference sequence). CDR3 loop: CASSITRDPSYEQYF. As DNA, the CDR3 is TGTGCCAGTAGTATAACACGGGATCCTTCCTACGAGCAGTACTTC.

This chain uses TRBV24-1 with TRBJ2-3; D is uncertain. Trimming shortened V by 2 bases and J by 6 bases, and 8 bases separated the two germline ends. The germline gives CDR1 KGHDR, CDR2 SFDVKD. The CDR3 length is 13 residues. CDR3 loop: CATSDSAGDTQYF. The CDR3 DNA sequence: TGTGCCACCAGTGATTCGGCCGGGGATACGCAGTATTTT.

The gene calls are TRBV6-1 and TRBJ1-2; no reliable D call. V was pared by 1 base and J by 4 bases, with 16 bases between. CDR1 and CDR2 from the germline V gene are MNHNS and SASEGT. The CDR3 spans 16 residues. CDR3 loop: CASSEGDEGLVYGYTF. Here the CDR3 DNA reads TGTGCCAGCAGTGAAGGCGACGAGGGATTAGTCTATGGCTACACCTTC.

V is TRBV7-8 and J is TRBJ2-1; D unresolved. Germline assignment: CDR1 SGHVS and CDR2 FQNEAQ. V was cut by 5 bases and J by 6 bases, with 14 bases left in between. This CDR3 spans 14 amino acids. Here the CDR3 DNA reads TGTGCCAGCAGCCCCAACCTCCTACGCAATGAGCAGTTCTTC. Its protein product is CASSPNLLRNEQFF.

The rearrangement joins TRBV5-1 to TRBJ1-3; D is perhaps TRBD1 (5 bases). The V end lost 0 bases, the J end lost 0 bases, and 10 bases lay between the germline ends. The CDR3 spans 16 residues. The germline V gene encodes CDR1 SGHRS and CDR2 YFSETQ. DNA for the CDR3: TGCGCCAGCAGCTTGGAGGGGCGCCGCTCTGGAAACACCATATATTTT. It translates to CASSLEGRRSGNTIYF.

V gene TRBV4-1 combines with J gene TRBJ1-6; TRBD1 aligns across 11 bases. Germline-derived CDR1 and CDR2 are MGHRA and YSYEKL. The CDR3 spans 15 residues. V was clipped by 3 bases and J by 10 bases; unmatched bases: 5. CDR3 in amino acids: CASSQRDRGESPLHF. Here the CDR3 DNA reads TGCGCCAGCAGCCAGAGGGACAGGGGGGAATCACCCCTCCACTTT.